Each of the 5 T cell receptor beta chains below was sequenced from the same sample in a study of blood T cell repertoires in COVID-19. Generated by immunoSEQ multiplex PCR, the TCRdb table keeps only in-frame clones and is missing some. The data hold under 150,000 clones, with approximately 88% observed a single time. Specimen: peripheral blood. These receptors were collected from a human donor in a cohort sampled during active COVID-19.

CDR3: CAWSPPEGINYGYTF. In nucleotides, the CDR3 is TGTGCCTGGAGTCCCCCGGAGGGGATAAACTATGGCTACACCTTC. V gene TRBV30 combines with J gene TRBJ1-2; D possibly corresponds to TRBD1 (5 bases). Trimming took 2 bases from V and 2 from J, leaving 15 bases between them. The CDR3 extends over 15 amino acids. CDR1 GTSNPN and CDR2 SVGIG come from the germline V gene (reference sequence).

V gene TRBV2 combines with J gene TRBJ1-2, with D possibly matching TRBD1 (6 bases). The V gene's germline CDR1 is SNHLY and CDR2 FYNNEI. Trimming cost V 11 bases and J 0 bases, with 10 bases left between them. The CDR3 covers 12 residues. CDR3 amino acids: CAGQSTNYGYTF. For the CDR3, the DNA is TGTGCCGGACAGAGCACTAACTATGGCTACACCTTC.

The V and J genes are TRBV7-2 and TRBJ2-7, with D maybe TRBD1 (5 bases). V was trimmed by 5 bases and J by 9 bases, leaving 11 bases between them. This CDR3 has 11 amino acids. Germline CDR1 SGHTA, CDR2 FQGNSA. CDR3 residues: CASSQGDRQYF. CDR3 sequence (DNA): TGTGCCAGCAGCCAAGGGGATCGGCAGTACTTC.

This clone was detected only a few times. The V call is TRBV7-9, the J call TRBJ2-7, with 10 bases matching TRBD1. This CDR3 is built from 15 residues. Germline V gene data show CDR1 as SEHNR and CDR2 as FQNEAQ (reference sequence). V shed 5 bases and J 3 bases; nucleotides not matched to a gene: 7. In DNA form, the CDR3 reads TGTGCCAGCAGCCGGGCACGGACAGGGGGCTACGAGCAGTACTTC. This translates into CASSRARTGGYEQYF.

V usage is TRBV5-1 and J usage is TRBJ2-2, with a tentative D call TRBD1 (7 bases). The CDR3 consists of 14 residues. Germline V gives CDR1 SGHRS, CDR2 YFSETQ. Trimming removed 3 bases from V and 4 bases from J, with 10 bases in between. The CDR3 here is CASSSGGSTGELFF. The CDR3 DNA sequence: TGCGCCAGCAGCTCAGGGGGGTCCACCGGGGAGCTGTTTTTT.